This entry is about one T cell receptor (beta chain). Its antigen is not identified. The germline CDR1 and CDR2 sequences are SEHNR and FQNEAQ (reference sequence). V dropped 5 bases and J dropped 8 bases, with 12 bases sitting between them. CDR3 length: 12 amino acids. The PCR contained 60 Vbeta and 13 Jbeta primers. Data came from immunoSEQ multiplex PCR; TCRdb stores just in-frame clones and leaves some out. The table shows about 190,000 clones, with about 87% occurring only once. The data are from a study of cytomegalovirus exposure and HLA in healthy donors. Study summary: About 180 million T cells yielded 117 million unique TCR beta sequences in earlier analysis. Findings and limits, study-wide: Follow-up analysis later connected one missense variant in DCLRE1C with trimming of TCR beta V- and J-genes. Many donors carried some public TCRs, although rarity characterized most TCR sequences. In vitro experiments confirmed that a few CMV-associated chains were specific for CMV antigens.

The sequencing sample was made of PBMCs. This clonotype was obtained from a young woman in good health and CMV-seronegative. V usage is TRBV7-9 and J usage is TRBJ1-2, with D hard to call. The CDR3 reads CASSPEVGGYTF. The CDR3 DNA reads TGTGCCAGCAGCCCTGAGGTTGGGGGCTACACCTTC. The full variable domain, rest sourced from reference TRBV7-9 and TRBJ1-2, is DTGVSQNPRHKITKRGQNVTFRCDPISEHNRLYWYRQTLGQGPEFLTYFQNEAQLEKSRLLSDRFSAERPKGSFSTLEIQRTEQGDSAMYLCASSPEVGGYTFGSGTRLTVV.